Below, 32 T cell receptor beta chains from the same sample are listed, as sequenced in a study of blood T cells in healthy people across ages. For the second PCR, which ran for roughly 7 to 11 cycles, a sample-barcoded 5' primer and a J-beta primer mix were used. TCRdb passed the 5' RACE reads through MiXCR, listing each CDR3 protein once. The top ten hold over 2% of the sample, which has roughly 2 million distinct CDR3 sequences, 40% to 55% seen once. Sequences were obtained from blood. Receptors originate from a woman between 40 and 50 years old in good health.

V gene TRBV4-1 combines with J gene TRBJ1-2, with no clear D. CDR3 length equals 13 residues. V was shortened by 2 bases and J by 3 bases, with 7 bases between the two germline ends. Germline V lookup: CDR1 MGHRA, CDR2 YSYEKL. Here the CDR3 DNA reads TGCGCCAGCAGCCAAAATCCCGACTATGGCTACACCTTC. Amino acid sequence: CASSQNPDYGYTF.

This chain joins TRBV6-6 and TRBJ1-1; D unclear. The V and J ends lost 10 bases and 2 bases respectively, with 20 bases between them. Germline V lookup: CDR1 MNHNY, CDR2 SVGAGI (reference sequence). CDR3 length: 15 amino acids. The CDR3 region is CATHPLEGPNTEAFF. The CDR3 nucleotides read TGTGCCACCCACCCACTGGAGGGCCCTAACACTGAAGCTTTCTTT.

V is TRBV4-1 and J is TRBJ1-1, with a tentative D call TRBD1 (5 bases). V was shortened by 2 bases and J by 0 bases, with 10 bases between the two germline ends. CDR1 and CDR2 (germline): MGHRA, YSYEKL. This CDR3 is 15 amino acids long. CDR3 nucleotide sequence: TGCGCCAGCAGCCAATGGGGACGGATGAACACTGAAGCTTTCTTT. Encoded protein: CASSQWGRMNTEAFF.

The genes are TRBV4-2 and TRBJ2-7, with D perhaps TRBD2 (5 bases). V was shortened by 5 bases and J by 5 bases, with 16 bases between the two germline ends. Germline CDR1 and CDR2: LGHNA and YNFKEQ. The CDR3 covers 14 residues. The CDR3 region has the DNA TGTGCCAGCAGCTCTTCGTTCGGGGATCACGAGCAGTACTTC. This gives the protein CASSSSFGDHEQYF.

This sequence joins TRBV7-2 and TRBJ1-4; 8 bases align to TRBD1. The trim removed 0 bases at V and 6 bases at J, leaving 6 bases unmatched. The CDR3 is 16 amino acids. CDR1 is SGHTA, CDR2 FQGNSA, per germline. As DNA, the CDR3 is TGTGCCAGCAGCTTAGCGGGGAGACAGGGGCATGAAAAACTGTTTTTT. It encodes CASSLAGRQGHEKLFF.

The CDR3 bases are TGTGCCATCAGTGATCGGGACAGGGGGAGAAACGAGCAGTACTTC. Its protein is CAISDRDRGRNEQYF. The chain joins TRBV10-3 to TRBJ2-7, with 11 nucleotides matching TRBD1. The CDR3 runs to 15 residues. The ends lost 3 bases at V and 5 bases at J; junction bases unmatched: 6. The germline V gene encodes CDR1 ENHRY and CDR2 SYGVKD.

V is TRBV5-1 and J is TRBJ2-5; D is perhaps TRBD2 (6 bases). Deletions cut 4 bases from V and 4 bases from J, with 14 bases between. The CDR3 consists of 14 residues. The germline CDR1 and CDR2 sequences are SGHRS and YFSETQ. CDR3 protein: CASSMGYGGETQYF. The CDR3 DNA is TGCGCCAGCAGCATGGGGTACGGGGGAGAGACCCAGTACTTC.

As regards this clonotype: The junction and the germline gene differ at one end; a read error may be behind it. The V call is TRBV6-6, the J call TRBJ1-2; possibly TRBD1 for D (5 bases). Germline CDR1 MNHNY, CDR2 SVGAGI (reference sequence). There are 14 residues in the CDR3. The CDR3 DNA follows: TGTGCCGGCAGTTATGATCAGCAGGGCTATGGCTACACCTTC. This encodes CAGSYDQQGYGYTF.

Comment on this clonotype: Compared with germline, one end of the junction differs, possibly owing to a read error. CDR3 nucleotides: TGTGCCAGCAGCATAAGCGACCGGGTTCCATACAATGGGCAGTTCTTC. As protein: CASSISDRVPYNGQFF. The chain is built from TRBV14 and TRBJ2-1, with D unresolved. CDR3 length: 16 residues. The germline V gene encodes CDR1 SGHDN and CDR2 FVKESK.

With respect to this clonotype: At one end, the junction sequence differs from germline, possibly due to a read error. This chain links TRBV10-2 with TRBJ2-1; 10 bases fit TRBD2. CDR1 and CDR2 from the germline V gene are WSHSY and SAAADI. This CDR3 region has 13 residues. In DNA, the CDR3 is TGCGCCAGCGGGACTAGCGCAGACAATGCGCAGTTCTTC. It translates to CASGTSADNAQFF.

The gene calls are TRBV7-2 and TRBJ1-1, with a weak D call TRBD1 (5 bases). Germline-derived CDR1 and CDR2 are SGHTA and FQGNSA. The CDR3 covers 15 residues. V was pared by 5 bases and J by 1 base, with 14 bases between. The CDR3 nucleotides read TGTGCCAGCAGCCCCCGATATGACAGGAACACTGAAGCTTTCTTT. Its protein is CASSPRYDRNTEAFF.

V usage is TRBV20-1 and J usage is TRBJ2-4; D possibly corresponds to TRBD2 (5 bases). This CDR3 region has 13 residues. V lost 0 bases and J lost 6, with 9 bases in between. Germline CDR1 is DFQATT and CDR2 is SNEGSKA (reference sequence). The CDR3 DNA sequence: TGCAGTGCTAGAGAGGATGGGAGAAACATTCAGTACTTC. Its translation is CSAREDGRNIQYF.

The chain employs TRBV20-1 and TRBJ2-3; D is unresolved. From germline, CDR1 is DFQATT and CDR2 SNEGSKA (reference sequence). V was shortened by 2 bases and J by 3 bases, with 12 bases between the two germline ends. CDR3 length: 14 amino acids. CDR3 nucleotide sequence: TGCAGTGCTAGATTAGGCGGCGCTACAGATACGCAGTATTTT. Encoded protein: CSARLGGATDTQYF.

The chain uses TRBV25-1 and TRBJ2-7; 7 bases are a match to TRBD1. Germline CDR1 MGHDK, CDR2 SYGVNS. This CDR3 region has 10 residues. V shed 6 bases, J shed 12 bases, and the junction held 5 bases outside the gene matches. This CDR3 is CASRADRVYF. The CDR3 DNA sequence: TGTGCCAGCAGGGCCGACAGGGTGTACTTC.

A remark on this clonotype: The germline gene is not matched at one end of the junction; a read error may be the cause. The chain has TRBV6-5 and TRBJ2-1; D not resolved. This CDR3 has 15 residues. The germline V gene has CDR1 MNHEY and CDR2 SVGAGI. The CDR3 sequence is CTSSYTQVFPGGQFF. CDR3 sequence (DNA): TGTACCAGCAGTTACACCCAGGTTTTCCCTGGCGGGCAGTTCTTC.

V gene TRBV6-6 combines with J gene TRBJ2-6, with D unresolved. Trimming removed 7 bases at V and 0 bases at J, with 10 bases between. CDR1 is MNHNY and CDR2 is SVGAGI in the germline V gene (reference sequence). This CDR3 region has 15 residues. The CDR3 sequence: CASIKESSGANVLTF. DNA for the CDR3: TGTGCCAGCATAAAGGAAAGCTCTGGGGCCAACGTCCTGACTTTC.

The rearrangement uses TRBV7-2 and TRBJ2-7; 7 nucleotides line up with TRBD2. Trimming cost V 5 bases and J 5 bases; bases outside gene matches: 9. The CDR3 is made up of 14 amino acids. Germline assignment: CDR1 SGHTA and CDR2 FQGNSA. This CDR3 is CASSPAYLADEQYF. The CDR3 coding sequence is TGTGCCAGCAGCCCAGCATACCTAGCGGACGAGCAGTACTTC.

The rearrangement joins TRBV27 to TRBJ2-5; 7 bases match TRBD1. V gave up 0 bases and J gave up 5 bases; unmatched junction bases: 15. Germline CDR1 MNHEY, CDR2 SMNVEV (reference sequence). This CDR3 has 18 amino acids. In DNA, the CDR3 is TGTGCCAGCAGTTTATCATCAGGTGGACAGGAGGTAGGGGAGACCCAGTACTTC. It yields the protein CASSLSSGGQEVGETQYF.

The chain recombines TRBV20-1 with TRBJ2-1; D gene ambiguous. This CDR3 contains 11 residues. CDR1 and CDR2 (germline): DFQATT, SNEGSKA (reference sequence). Deletions cut 1 base from V and 12 bases from J, with 10 bases between. The CDR3 is CSARVQLVQFF. The CDR3 DNA reads as TGCAGTGCTAGAGTCCAGCTGGTGCAGTTCTTC.

The rearrangement uses TRBV15 and TRBJ2-1, with a possible D match to TRBD1 (6 bases). The J call may be mistaken, given a closer DNA end match to TRBJ2-7. The germline CDR1 and CDR2 sequences are LNHNV and YYDKDF (reference sequence). This CDR3 is 16 amino acids long. CDR3 loop: CATSRAQGSSYNEQYF. The CDR3 DNA reads TGTGCCACCAGCAGGGCCCAGGGGAGCTCCTACAATGAGCAGTACTTC.

V is TRBV7-2 and J is TRBJ2-7, with D maybe TRBD1 (5 bases). Trimming removed 0 bases at V and 5 bases at J, with 8 bases between. The CDR3 is 13 residues long. Germline V gives CDR1 SGHTA, CDR2 FQGNSA. The CDR3 nucleotides read TGTGCCAGCAGCTTAGCGGCAGGGAACGAGCAGTACTTC. Encoded protein: CASSLAAGNEQYF.

The rearrangement uses TRBV25-1 and TRBJ2-5; 7 nucleotides line up with TRBD2. The V and J ends lost 1 base and 5 bases, in that order; junction bases with no gene match: 1. Looked up from germline, CDR1 is MGHDK and CDR2 is SYGVNS. The CDR3 is 13 residues long. CDR3 nucleotide sequence: TGTGCCAGCAGTGAATTGGGGGGGGAGACCCAGTACTTC. Its translation is CASSELGGETQYF.

The V and J genes are TRBV29-1 and TRBJ2-1, with 7 bases aligning to TRBD1. The CDR3 is made up of 12 amino acids. Germline V gene sequence: CDR1 SQVTM, CDR2 ANQGSEA. Trimming removed 6 bases from V and 5 bases from J; junction bases left unmatched: 4. CDR3 nucleotides: TGCAGCGTACAGGGGATCCACAATGAGCAGTTCTTC. Protein sequence: CSVQGIHNEQFF.

This clonotype appeared a few times. The chain recombines TRBV7-9 with TRBJ1-4; 8 nucleotides line up with TRBD1. Germline CDR1 and CDR2: SEHNR and FQNEAQ (reference sequence). V lost 3 bases and J lost 7; bases outside the gene matches: 4. The CDR3 runs 14 residues. In DNA, the CDR3 is TGTGCCAGCAGCTTGACAGGGGTCGGTGAAAAACTGTTTTTT. As protein: CASSLTGVGEKLFF.

About this clonotype: A much larger clone is a single base away; this may be a read error. This chain links TRBV7-9 with TRBJ2-1; D might be TRBD2 (6 bases). Per the germline V gene, CDR1 is SEHNR and CDR2 is FQNEAQ (reference sequence). This CDR3 is 19 amino acids long. V lost 5 bases to trimming and J lost 0 bases, with 23 bases between them. CDR3 region: CASSQPTTGERRSYNEQFF. The CDR3 DNA reads as TGTGCCAGCAGCCAACCTACCACGGGGGAGAGACGCTCCTACAATGAGCAGTTCTTC.

This clonotype was detected ten times or more. A much larger clone differs from this one at a single base, so this may be a read error. The chain employs TRBV7-2 and TRBJ1-2, with D tentatively TRBD1 (5 bases). Germline V CDR1 and CDR2: SGHTA, FQGNSA. Trimming pared 5 bases from V and 5 bases from J, leaving 12 bases between. This CDR3 is 13 amino acids long. The CDR3 spells CASSVPRGYGYTF. CDR3 coding DNA: TGTGCCAGCAGCGTACCCCGGGGGTATGGCTACACCTTC.

This clonotype was seen a few times. The junction shows a germline mismatch at one end, possibly a read error. This rearrangement joins TRBV5-1 to TRBJ1-1; no firm D call. Germline V gives CDR1 SGHRS, CDR2 YFSETQ. The CDR3 has 11 amino acids. Here the CDR3 DNA reads TGTGCCAGCAGTGTAGGAACTGAAGCTTTCTTT. It encodes CASSVGTEAFF. Looking up the rest from reference TRBV5-1 and TRBJ1-1 gives the full variable domain: KAGVTQTPRYLIKTRGQQVTLSCSPISGHRSVSWYQQTPGQGLQFLFEYFSETQRNKGNFPGRFSGRQFSNSRSEMNVSTLELGDSALYLCASSVGTEAFFGQGTRLTVV.

The chain combines TRBV5-1 with TRBJ1-6, with 10 bases fitting TRBD1. The trim removed 5 bases at V and 7 bases at J, leaving 12 bases unmatched. This CDR3 is built from 17 residues. The germline gives CDR1 SGHRS, CDR2 YFSETQ. CDR3 protein: CASRWGQGLNGNSPLHF. The CDR3 DNA follows: TGCGCCAGCAGATGGGGACAGGGGTTAAATGGGAATTCACCCCTCCACTTT.

This sequence joins TRBV11-2 and TRBJ2-2; TRBD1 or TRBD2 may be the D gene (5 bases each). This CDR3 has 21 amino acids. The V end was cut by 0 bases, the J end by 0 bases, with 23 bases between. From germline, CDR1 is SGHAT and CDR2 FQNNGV. The CDR3 sequence is CASSLDKRATAHTTNTGELFF. The CDR3 bases are TGTGCCAGCAGCTTAGATAAGAGGGCGACAGCTCACACGACGAACACCGGGGAGCTGTTTTTT.

This chain uses TRBV7-9 with TRBJ1-2, with 9 bases fitting TRBD1. The CDR3 has 14 amino acids. Trimming removed 5 bases from V and 6 bases from J; junction bases left unmatched: 7. The germline V gene encodes CDR1 SEHNR and CDR2 FQNEAQ (reference sequence). CDR3 in amino acids: CASSPTDRGNGYTF. In DNA, the CDR3 is TGTGCCAGCAGCCCGACGGACAGGGGAAATGGCTACACCTTC. The full variable domain, with the rest looked up from reference TRBV7-9 and TRBJ1-2, is DTGVSQNPRHKITKRGQNVTFRCDPISEHNRLYWYRQTLGQGPEFLTYFQNEAQLEKSRLLSDRFSAERPKGSFSTLEIQRTEQGDSAMYLCASSPTDRGNGYTFGSGTRLTVV.

The chain combines TRBV3-1 with TRBJ2-3; D might be TRBD1 or TRBD2, each matching 5 bases. The CDR3 sequence is 17 residues long. V lost 4 bases and J lost 2, with 19 bases in between. In germline, CDR1 is LGHDT, CDR2 YNNKEL (reference sequence). The CDR3 nucleotides are TGTGCCAGCAGCCTGACGACCGGGACCTATAACACAGATACGCAGTATTTT. It codes for CASSLTTGTYNTDTQYF.

This clonotype came up a few times. V is TRBV28 and J is TRBJ2-5, with 11 bases fitting TRBD2. V lost 2 bases and J lost 11; bases outside the gene matches: 10. Per germline, CDR1 MDHEN and CDR2 SYDVKM. This CDR3 has 15 residues. CDR3 in amino acids: CASSLLAGGYNEQYF. The DNA of the CDR3 is TGTGCCAGCAGTTTACTAGCGGGGGGTTACAATGAGCAGTACTTC.